This T cell receptor (beta chain) was identified during a study of neurological immune-mediated disorders. This clonotype showed up many times. CDR3 size: 13 residues. From germline, CDR1 is SGHTA and CDR2 FQGNSA. The ends were cut back, 5 bases at V and 6 bases at J, with 10 bases in the middle. TCRdb re-derived calls from the 5' RACE reads in MiXCR, one entry per CDR3 protein. Among roughly 40,000 distinct CDR3 sequences listed, 2.5% were seen once. The sample was PBMCs. The J gene is TRBJ2-2, the V gene TRBV7-2; D perhaps matches TRBD2 (5 bases). The receptor was derived from a man between 50 and 59 years old with multiple sclerosis. This chain's CDR3 is CASSPLVSGELFF. Written as DNA, the CDR3 is TGTGCCAGCAGCCCACTAGTTTCCGGGGAGCTGTTTTTT.